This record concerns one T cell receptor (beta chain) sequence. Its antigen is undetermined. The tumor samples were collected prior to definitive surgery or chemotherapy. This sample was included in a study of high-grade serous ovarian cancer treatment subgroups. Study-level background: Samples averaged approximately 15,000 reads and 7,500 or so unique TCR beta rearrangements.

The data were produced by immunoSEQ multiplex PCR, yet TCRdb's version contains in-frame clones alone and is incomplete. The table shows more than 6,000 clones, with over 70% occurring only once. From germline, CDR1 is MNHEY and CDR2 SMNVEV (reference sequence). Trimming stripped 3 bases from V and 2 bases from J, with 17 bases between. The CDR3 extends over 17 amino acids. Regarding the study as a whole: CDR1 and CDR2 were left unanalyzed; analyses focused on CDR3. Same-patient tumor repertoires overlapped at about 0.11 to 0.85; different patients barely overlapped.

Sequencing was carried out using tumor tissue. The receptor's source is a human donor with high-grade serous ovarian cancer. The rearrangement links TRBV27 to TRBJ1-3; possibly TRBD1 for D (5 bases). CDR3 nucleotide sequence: TGTGCCAGCAGTTTGTCTGGTTGGGGGTTAACTGGAAACACCATATATTTT. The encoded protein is CASSLSGWGLTGNTIYF.